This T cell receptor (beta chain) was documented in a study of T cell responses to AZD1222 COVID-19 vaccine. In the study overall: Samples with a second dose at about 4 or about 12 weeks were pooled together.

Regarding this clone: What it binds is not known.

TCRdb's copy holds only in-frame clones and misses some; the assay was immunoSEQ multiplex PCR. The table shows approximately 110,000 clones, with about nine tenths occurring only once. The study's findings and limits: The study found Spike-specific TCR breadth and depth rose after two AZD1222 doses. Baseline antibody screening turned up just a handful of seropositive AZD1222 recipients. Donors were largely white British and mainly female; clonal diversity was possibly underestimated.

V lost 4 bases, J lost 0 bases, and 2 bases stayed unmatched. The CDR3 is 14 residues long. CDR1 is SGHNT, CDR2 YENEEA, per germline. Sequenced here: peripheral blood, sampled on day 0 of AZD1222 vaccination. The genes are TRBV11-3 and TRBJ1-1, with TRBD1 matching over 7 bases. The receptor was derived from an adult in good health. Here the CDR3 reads CASSSGGVNTEAFF. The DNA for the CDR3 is TGTGCCAGCAGCTCAGGGGGAGTGAACACTGAAGCTTTCTTT.